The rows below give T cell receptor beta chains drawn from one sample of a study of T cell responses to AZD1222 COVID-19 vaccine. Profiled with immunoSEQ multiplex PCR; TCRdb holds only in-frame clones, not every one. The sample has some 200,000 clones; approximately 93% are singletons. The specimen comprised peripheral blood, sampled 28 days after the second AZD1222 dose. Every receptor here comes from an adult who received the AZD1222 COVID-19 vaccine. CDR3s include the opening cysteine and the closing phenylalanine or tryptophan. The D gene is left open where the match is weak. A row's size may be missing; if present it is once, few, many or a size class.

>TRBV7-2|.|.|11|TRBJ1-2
TGTGCCAGCAGGTACAGCTATGGCTACACCTTC
CASRYSYGYTF
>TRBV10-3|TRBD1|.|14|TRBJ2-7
TGTGCCATCAGTGGGGACAGGCACTCCTACGAGCAGTACTTC
CAISGDRHSYEQYF
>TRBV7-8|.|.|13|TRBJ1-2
TGTGCCAGCAGCTTAGGAGGGGCCGAGCCCTACACCTTC
CASSLGGAEPYTF
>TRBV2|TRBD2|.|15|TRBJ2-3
TGTGCCAGCAGTGAACTAGCGGGGAGCACAGATACGCAGTATTTT
CASSELAGSTDTQYF
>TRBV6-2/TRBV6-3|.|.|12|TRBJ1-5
TGTGCCAGCAGTTACTTAGATCAGCCCCAGCATTTT
CASSYLDQPQHF
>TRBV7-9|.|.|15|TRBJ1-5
TGTGCCAGCAGCCCAGGGGCGGAGTTTAATCAGCCCCAGCATTTT
CASSPGAEFNQPQHF
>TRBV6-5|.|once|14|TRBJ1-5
TGTGCCAGCAGCCATAGGGGTGGCGGGCAGCCCCAGCATTTT
CASSHRGGGQPQHF
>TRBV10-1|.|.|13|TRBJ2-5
TGCGCCAGCAGTGAGCGAGAGAGAGAGACCCAGTACTTC
CASSERERETQYF
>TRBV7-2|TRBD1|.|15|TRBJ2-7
TGTGCCAGCAGAAAAACAGGGGCATCATCTTACGAGCAGTACTTC
CASRKTGASSYEQYF
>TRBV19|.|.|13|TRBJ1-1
TGTGCCAGTAGTGTACAGGTGAACACTGAAGCTTTCTTT
CASSVQVNTEAFF
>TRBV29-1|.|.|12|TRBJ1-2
TGCAGCGTTGCGCCGAATAACTATGGCTACACCTTC
CSVAPNNYGYTF
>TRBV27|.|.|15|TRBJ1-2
TGTGCCAGCAGTTTCGGTCCAGGGCCGAACTATGGCTACACCTTC
CASSFGPGPNYGYTF
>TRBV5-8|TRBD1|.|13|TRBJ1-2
TGTGCCAGCAGGACAGGGGTCGAGTATGGCTACACCTTC
CASRTGVEYGYTF
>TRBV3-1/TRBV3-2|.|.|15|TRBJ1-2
TGTGCCAGCAGCGAGGATCACGTCGGGGTTGGAGGCTACACCTTC
CASSEDHVGVGGYTF
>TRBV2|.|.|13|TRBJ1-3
TGTGCCAGCAGTGAAGCAGGGGGAAACACCATATATTTT
CASSEAGGNTIYF
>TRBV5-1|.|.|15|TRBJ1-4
TGCGCCAGCAGCTTGGGAGCGACAACTAATGAAAAACTGTTTTTT
CASSLGATTNEKLFF
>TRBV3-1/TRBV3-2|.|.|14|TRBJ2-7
TGTGCCAGCAGCCAAGGGGTGAACTCCTACGAGCAGTACTTC
CASSQGVNSYEQYF
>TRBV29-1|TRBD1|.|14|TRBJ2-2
TGCAGCGTTTTTAGCAGGGGGCACACCGGGGAGCTGTTTTTT
CSVFSRGHTGELFF
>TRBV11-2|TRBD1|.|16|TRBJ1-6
TGTGCCAGCACCCCAACGACCGGGACAGTGACTTCACCCCTCCACTTT
CASTPTTGTVTSPLHF
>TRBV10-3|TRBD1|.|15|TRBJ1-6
TGTGCCATTAACAGGGGAGGCTCCTATAATTCACCCCTCCACTTT
CAINRGGSYNSPLHF
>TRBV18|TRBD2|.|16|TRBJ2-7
TGTGCCAGCTCACCACCCGGGACTAGCACAATCAACGAGCAGTACTTC
CASSPPGTSTINEQYF
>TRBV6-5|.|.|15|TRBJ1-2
TGTGCCAGCAGTTTTATCCCTGGGGCTAACTATGGCTACACCTTC
CASSFIPGANYGYTF